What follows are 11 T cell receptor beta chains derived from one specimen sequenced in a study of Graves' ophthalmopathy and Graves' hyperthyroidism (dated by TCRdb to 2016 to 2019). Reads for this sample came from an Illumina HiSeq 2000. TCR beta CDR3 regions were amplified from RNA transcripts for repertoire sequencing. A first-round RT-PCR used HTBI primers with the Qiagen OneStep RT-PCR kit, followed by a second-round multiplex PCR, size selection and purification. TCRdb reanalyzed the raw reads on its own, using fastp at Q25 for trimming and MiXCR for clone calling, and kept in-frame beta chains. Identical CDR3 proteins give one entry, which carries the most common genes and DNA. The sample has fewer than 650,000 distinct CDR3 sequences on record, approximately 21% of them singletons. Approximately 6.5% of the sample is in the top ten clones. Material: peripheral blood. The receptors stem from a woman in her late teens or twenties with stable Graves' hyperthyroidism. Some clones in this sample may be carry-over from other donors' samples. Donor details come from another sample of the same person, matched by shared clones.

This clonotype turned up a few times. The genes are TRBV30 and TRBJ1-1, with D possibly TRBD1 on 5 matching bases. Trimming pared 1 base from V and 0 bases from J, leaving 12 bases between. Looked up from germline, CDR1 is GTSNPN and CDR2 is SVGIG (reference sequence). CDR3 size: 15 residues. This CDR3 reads CAWSGGPSMNTEAFF. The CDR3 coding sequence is TGTGCCTGGAGTGGGGGACCTTCTATGAACACTGAAGCTTTCTTT.

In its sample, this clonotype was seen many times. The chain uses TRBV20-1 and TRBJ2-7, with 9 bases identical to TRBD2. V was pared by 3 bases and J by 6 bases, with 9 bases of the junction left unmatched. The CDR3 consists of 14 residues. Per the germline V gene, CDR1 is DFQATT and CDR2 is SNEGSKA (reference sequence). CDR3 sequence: CSASRLADSGEQYF. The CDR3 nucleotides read TGCAGTGCTAGCCGACTAGCGGATAGTGGCGAGCAGTACTTC.

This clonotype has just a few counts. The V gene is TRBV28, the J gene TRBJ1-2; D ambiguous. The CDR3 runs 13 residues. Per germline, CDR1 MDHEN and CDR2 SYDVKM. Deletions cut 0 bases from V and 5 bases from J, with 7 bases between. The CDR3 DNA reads TGTGCCAGCAGTTTATGGGAGAGGTATGGCTACACCTTC. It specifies CASSLWERYGYTF.

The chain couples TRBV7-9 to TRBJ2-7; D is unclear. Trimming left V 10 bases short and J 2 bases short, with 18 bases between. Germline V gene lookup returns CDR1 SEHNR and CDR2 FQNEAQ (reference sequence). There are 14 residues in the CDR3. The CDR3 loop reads CATHRDSSPYEQYF. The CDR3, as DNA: TGTGCCACACACCGCGACTCAAGTCCCTACGAGCAGTACTTC.

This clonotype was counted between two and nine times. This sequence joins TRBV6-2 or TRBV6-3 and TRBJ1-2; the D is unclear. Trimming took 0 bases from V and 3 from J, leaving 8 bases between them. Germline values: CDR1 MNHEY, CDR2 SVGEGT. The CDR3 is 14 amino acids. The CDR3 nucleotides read TGTGCCAGCAGTTACTCGACGTCGGACTATGGCTACACCTTC. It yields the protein CASSYSTSDYGYTF.

The CDR3 DNA follows: TGTGCCAGCAGCTTCCGACAGGGGACGTACGAGCAGTACTTC. Encoded protein: CASSFRQGTYEQYF. The V gene is TRBV7-6, the J gene TRBJ2-7; 8 bases are shared with TRBD1. The CDR3 length is 14 residues. The V gene's germline CDR1 is SGHVS and CDR2 FNYEAQ. The J segment lost 4 bases and the V segment lost 3 bases, leaving 5 bases of the junction unmatched.

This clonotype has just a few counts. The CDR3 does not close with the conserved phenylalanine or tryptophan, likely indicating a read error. The CDR3 DNA sequence: TGTGCCAGCAGTTTAGTTCCTCCTCCAAGGCCGAACGAGCAGTACTAC. It is translated as CASSLVPPPRPNEQYY. The chain uses TRBV12-3 or TRBV12-4 and TRBJ2-7; D remains ambiguous. Trimming took 1 base from V and 5 from J, leaving 18 bases between them. This CDR3 is 16 amino acids long.

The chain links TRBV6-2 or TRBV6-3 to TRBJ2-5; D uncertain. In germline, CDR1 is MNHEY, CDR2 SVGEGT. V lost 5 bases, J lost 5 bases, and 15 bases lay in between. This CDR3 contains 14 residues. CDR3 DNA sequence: TGTGCCAGCAGTGACATAGGTTCTTGGGAGACCCAGTACTTC. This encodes CASSDIGSWETQYF.

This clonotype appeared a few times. CDR3 DNA: TGTGCCAGCAGTCCCGTACAGCGAAACTATGGCTACACCTTC. Translating it yields CASSPVQRNYGYTF. The chain has TRBV6-7 and TRBJ1-2; no definite D call. TRBV6-7 is flagged as an ORF with uncertain function. The CDR3 totals 14 residues. The ends were cut back, 5 bases at V and 2 bases at J, with 12 bases in the middle.

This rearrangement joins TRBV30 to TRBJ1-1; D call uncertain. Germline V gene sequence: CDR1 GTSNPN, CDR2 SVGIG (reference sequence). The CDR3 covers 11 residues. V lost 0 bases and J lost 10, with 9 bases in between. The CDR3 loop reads CAWSVRFSAFF. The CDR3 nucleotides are TGTGCCTGGAGTGTAAGGTTTTCAGCTTTCTTT.

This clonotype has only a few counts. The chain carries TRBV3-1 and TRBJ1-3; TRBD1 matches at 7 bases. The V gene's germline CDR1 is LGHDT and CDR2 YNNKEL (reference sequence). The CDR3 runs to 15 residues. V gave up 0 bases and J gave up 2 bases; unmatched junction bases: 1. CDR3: CASSQDGTAGNTIYF. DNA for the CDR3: TGTGCCAGCAGCCAAGATGGGACAGCTGGAAACACCATATATTTT.